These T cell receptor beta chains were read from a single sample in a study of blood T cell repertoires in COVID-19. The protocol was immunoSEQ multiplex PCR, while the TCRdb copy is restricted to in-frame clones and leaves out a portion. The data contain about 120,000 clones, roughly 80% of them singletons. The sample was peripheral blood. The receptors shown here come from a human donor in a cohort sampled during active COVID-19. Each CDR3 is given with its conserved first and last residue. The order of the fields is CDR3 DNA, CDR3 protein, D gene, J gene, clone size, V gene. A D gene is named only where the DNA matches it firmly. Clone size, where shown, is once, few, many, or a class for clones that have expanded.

CDR3nt: TGCGCCAGCAGCCAGGGACTAGCGGGAGGATACGAGACCCAGTACTTC; CDR3aa: CASSQGLAGGYETQYF; d_gene: TRBD2; j_gene: TRBJ2-5; abundance: .; v_gene: TRBV4-1
CDR3nt: TGTGCCAGCAAGGAGGGACGGGCTAGCAATCAGCCCCAGCATTTT; CDR3aa: CASKEGRASNQPQHF; d_gene: .; j_gene: TRBJ1-5; abundance: once; v_gene: TRBV28
CDR3nt: TGTGCCAGCTCATCGCCAGATGGCTACACCTTC; CDR3aa: CASSSPDGYTF; d_gene: .; j_gene: TRBJ1-2; abundance: .; v_gene: TRBV28
CDR3nt: TGTGCCAGTACAGGTACTCCTCGAGAGCCCCAGCATTTT; CDR3aa: CASTGTPREPQHF; d_gene: .; j_gene: TRBJ1-5; abundance: .; v_gene: TRBV19
CDR3nt: TGTGCCAGCAGTCCCATAGCGGGAGAGGGAGGAGGCGAGCAGTACTTC; CDR3aa: CASSPIAGEGGGEQYF; d_gene: TRBD2; j_gene: TRBJ2-7; abundance: .; v_gene: TRBV27
CDR3nt: TGTGCCAGCACCAGTTACCCCCGGGCGGGGGGCAGAGAGTACACTGAAGCTTTCTTT; CDR3aa: CASTSYPRAGGREYTEAFF; d_gene: .; j_gene: TRBJ1-1; abundance: .; v_gene: TRBV7-8
CDR3nt: TGTGCCAGCAGCCCAGCCCCGGACAGTTACAATGAGCAGTTCTTC; CDR3aa: CASSPAPDSYNEQFF; d_gene: .; j_gene: TRBJ2-1; abundance: .; v_gene: TRBV7-2
CDR3nt: TGTGCCAGTAGTATCCCGGGAGGCCCGAGTGGGGAAAAACTGTTTTTT; CDR3aa: CASSIPGGPSGEKLFF; d_gene: .; j_gene: TRBJ1-4; abundance: .; v_gene: TRBV19
CDR3nt: TGTGCCAGCAGCTTAGGAGGTACAGGGGGGATCTACGAGCAGTACTTC; CDR3aa: CASSLGGTGGIYEQYF; d_gene: TRBD1; j_gene: TRBJ2-7; abundance: .; v_gene: TRBV7-8
CDR3nt: TGTGCCAGCAGCTCTACGACAGGCAGCGTCTATGGCTACACCTTC; CDR3aa: CASSSTTGSVYGYTF; d_gene: .; j_gene: TRBJ1-2; abundance: .; v_gene: TRBV5-4
CDR3nt: TGTGCCAGCAGCTACGACCGGGACATCAACCCTGAAGCTTTCTTT; CDR3aa: CASSYDRDINPEAFF; d_gene: .; j_gene: TRBJ1-1; abundance: .; v_gene: TRBV7-8
CDR3nt: TGTGCCAGCAGTCGTGACGGGAATCAGCCCCAGCATTTT; CDR3aa: CASSRDGNQPQHF; d_gene: .; j_gene: TRBJ1-5; abundance: .; v_gene: TRBV28
CDR3nt: TGTGCCAGCAGTTTTGGTGGGGCCGGCTACGAGCAGTACTTC; CDR3aa: CASSFGGAGYEQYF; d_gene: .; j_gene: TRBJ2-7; abundance: .; v_gene: TRBV28
CDR3nt: TGTGCCAGCAACACCGGGAGCCGCCTCCCCACCGGGGAGCTGTTTTTT; CDR3aa: CASNTGSRLPTGELFF; d_gene: .; j_gene: TRBJ2-2; abundance: .; v_gene: TRBV5-5
CDR3nt: TGTGCCAGCTCACCACCCGGGACAGGGGGCGCCGGTGCTTTCTTT; CDR3aa: CASSPPGTGGAGAFF; d_gene: TRBD1; j_gene: TRBJ1-1; abundance: .; v_gene: TRBV18
CDR3nt: TGTGCCAGCAGTTACTCGAAGAGGGCAAACTATGGCTACACCTTC; CDR3aa: CASSYSKRANYGYTF; d_gene: .; j_gene: TRBJ1-2; abundance: .; v_gene: TRBV6-5